This T cell receptor (beta chain) comes out of a study of identical twins. Whole-study findings and limits: The study found that models underestimated out-of-frame TCR alpha sharing in monozygotic twins. While abundant cord blood beta clonotypes carried fewer insertions, memory repertoires showed no such pattern.

TCRdb recomputed calls from the 5' RACE reads with MiXCR, one row per CDR3 protein. The sample carries approximately 620,000 distinct CDR3 sequences, about 9.4% recorded once. This CDR3 region has 17 residues. Germline CDR1 DFQATT, CDR2 SNEGSKA (reference sequence). J lost 2 bases, V lost 4 bases, and 14 bases had no gene match. This clonotype came up a few times. Its antigen is unidentified. Separately, the same data were catalogued under a study of yellow fever vaccine responses in identical twins.

The sequencing input was PBMCs. The chain uses TRBV20-1 and TRBJ1-2; TRBD1 matches at 9 bases. The TCR sequence derives from a woman in her late teens or twenties in good health. The chain's CDR3 is CSATDDRDREKNYGYTF. CDR3 bases: TGCAGTGCTACAGATGACCGGGACAGGGAGAAGAACTATGGCTACACCTTC.